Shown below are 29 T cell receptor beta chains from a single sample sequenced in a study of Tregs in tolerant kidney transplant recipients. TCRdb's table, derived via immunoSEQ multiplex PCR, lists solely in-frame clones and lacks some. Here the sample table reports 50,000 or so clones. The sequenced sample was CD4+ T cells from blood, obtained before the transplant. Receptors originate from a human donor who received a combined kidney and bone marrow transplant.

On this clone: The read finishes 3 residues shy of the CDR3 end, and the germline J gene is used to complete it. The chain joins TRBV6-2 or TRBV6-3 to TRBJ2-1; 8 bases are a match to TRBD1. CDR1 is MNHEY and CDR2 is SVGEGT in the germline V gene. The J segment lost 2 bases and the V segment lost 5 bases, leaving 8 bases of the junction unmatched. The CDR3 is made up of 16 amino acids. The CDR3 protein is CASSTRTGFTYNEQFF. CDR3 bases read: TGTGCCAGCAGTACTCGGACAGGGTTCACCTACAATGAG.

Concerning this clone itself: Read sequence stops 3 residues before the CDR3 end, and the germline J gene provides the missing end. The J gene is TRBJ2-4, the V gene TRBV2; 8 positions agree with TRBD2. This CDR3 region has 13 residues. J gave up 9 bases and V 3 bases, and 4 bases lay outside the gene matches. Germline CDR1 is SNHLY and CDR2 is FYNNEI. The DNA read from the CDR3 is TGTGCCAGCAGTGAGCGGGGGGAGGGCATT. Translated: CASSERGEGI. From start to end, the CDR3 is CASSERGEGIQYF.

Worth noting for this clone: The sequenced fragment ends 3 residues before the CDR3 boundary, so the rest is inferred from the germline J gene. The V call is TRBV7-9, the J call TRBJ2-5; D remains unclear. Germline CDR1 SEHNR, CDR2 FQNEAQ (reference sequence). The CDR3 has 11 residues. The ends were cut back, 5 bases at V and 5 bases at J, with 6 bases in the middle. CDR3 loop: CASSPYETQYF. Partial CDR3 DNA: TGTGCCAGCAGCCCCTATGAGACC.

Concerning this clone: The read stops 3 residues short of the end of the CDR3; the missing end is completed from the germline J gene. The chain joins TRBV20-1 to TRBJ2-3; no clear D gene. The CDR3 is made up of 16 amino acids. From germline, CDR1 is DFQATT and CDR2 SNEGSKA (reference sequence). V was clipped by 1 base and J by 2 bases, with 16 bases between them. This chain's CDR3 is CSARGNPRTTTDTQYF. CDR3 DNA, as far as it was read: TGCAGTGCTAGAGGAAACCCTAGAACCACCACAGATACG.

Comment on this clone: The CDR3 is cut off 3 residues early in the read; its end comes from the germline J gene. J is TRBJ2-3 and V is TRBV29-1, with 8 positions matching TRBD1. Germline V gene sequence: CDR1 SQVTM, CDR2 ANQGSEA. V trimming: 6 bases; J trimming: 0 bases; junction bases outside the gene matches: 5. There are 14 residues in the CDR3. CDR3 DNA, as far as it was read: TGCAGCGTGCGGGACAGGACAAGCACAGATACG. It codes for CSVRDRTSTDT. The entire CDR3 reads CSVRDRTSTDTQYF.

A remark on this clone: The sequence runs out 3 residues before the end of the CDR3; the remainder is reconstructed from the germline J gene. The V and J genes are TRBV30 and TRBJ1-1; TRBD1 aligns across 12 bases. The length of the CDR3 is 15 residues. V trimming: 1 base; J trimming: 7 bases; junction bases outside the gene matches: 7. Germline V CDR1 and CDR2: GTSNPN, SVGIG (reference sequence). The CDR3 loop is CAWSAPGQGAGEAFF. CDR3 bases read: TGTGCCTGGAGTGCCCCGGGACAGGGGGCTGGTGAA.

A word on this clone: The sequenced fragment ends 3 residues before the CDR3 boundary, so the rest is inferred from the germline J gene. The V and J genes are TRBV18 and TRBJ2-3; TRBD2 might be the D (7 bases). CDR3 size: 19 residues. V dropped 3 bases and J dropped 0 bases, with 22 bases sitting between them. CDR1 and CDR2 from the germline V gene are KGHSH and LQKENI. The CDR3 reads CASSPSPLGGHPSTDTQYF. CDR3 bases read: TGTGCCAGCTCACCCTCCCCGTTGGGGGGGCATCCTAGCACAGATACG.

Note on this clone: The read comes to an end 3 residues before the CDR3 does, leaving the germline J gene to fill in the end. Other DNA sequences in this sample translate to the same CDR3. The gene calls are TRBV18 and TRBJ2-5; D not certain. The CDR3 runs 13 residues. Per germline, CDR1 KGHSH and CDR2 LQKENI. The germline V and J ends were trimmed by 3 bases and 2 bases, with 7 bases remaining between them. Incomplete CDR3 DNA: TGTGCCAGCTCACCCACGGGTCAAGAGACC. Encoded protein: CASSPTGQET. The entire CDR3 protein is CASSPTGQETQYF.

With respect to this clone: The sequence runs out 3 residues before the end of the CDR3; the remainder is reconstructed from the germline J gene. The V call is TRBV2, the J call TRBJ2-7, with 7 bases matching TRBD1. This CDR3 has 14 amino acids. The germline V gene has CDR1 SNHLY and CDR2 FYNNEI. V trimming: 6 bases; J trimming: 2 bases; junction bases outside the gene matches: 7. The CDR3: CASSLEGAPYEQYF. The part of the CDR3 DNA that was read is TGTGCCAGCAGCCTTGAGGGGGCCCCCTACGAG.

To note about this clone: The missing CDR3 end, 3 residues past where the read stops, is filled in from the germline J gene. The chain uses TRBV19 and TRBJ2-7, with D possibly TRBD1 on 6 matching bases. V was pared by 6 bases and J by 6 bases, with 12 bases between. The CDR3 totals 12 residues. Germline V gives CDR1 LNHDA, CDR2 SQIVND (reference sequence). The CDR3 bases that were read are TGTGCCAGTAGCTCCACAGGGTTCGAG. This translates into CASSSTGFE. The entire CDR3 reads CASSSTGFEQYF.

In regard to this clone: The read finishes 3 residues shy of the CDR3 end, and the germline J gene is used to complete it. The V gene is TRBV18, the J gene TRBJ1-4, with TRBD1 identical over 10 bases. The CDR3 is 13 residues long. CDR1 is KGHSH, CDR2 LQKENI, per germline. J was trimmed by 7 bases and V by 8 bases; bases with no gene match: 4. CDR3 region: CASRGQGSEKLFF. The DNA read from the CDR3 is TGTGCCAGCCGGGGACAGGGGTCTGAAAAA.

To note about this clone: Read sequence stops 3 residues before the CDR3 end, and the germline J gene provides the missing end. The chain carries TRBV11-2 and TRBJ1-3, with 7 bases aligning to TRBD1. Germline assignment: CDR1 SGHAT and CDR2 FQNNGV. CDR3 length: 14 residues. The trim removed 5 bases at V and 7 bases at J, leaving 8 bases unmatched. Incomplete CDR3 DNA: TGTGCCAGCAGCGAGACAGGGTTTTGGAACACC. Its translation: CASSETGFWNT. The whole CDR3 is CASSETGFWNTIYF.

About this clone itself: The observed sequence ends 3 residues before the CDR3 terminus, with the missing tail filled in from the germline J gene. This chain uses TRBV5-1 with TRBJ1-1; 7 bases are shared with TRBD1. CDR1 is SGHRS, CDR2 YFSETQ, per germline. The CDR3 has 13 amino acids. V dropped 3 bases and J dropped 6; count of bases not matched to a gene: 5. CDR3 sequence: CASSSSTGAEAFF. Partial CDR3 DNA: TGCGCCAGCAGCTCCTCTACAGGGGCTGAA.

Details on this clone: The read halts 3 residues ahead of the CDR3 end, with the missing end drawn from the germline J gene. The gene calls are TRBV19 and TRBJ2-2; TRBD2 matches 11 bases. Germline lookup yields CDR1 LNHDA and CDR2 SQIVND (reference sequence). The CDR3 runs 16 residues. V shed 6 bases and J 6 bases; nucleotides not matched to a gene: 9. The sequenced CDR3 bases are TGTGCCAGTAGCCCCCTAGCGGGAGGACCACCCGGGGAG. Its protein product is CASSPLAGGPPGE. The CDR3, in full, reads CASSPLAGGPPGELFF.

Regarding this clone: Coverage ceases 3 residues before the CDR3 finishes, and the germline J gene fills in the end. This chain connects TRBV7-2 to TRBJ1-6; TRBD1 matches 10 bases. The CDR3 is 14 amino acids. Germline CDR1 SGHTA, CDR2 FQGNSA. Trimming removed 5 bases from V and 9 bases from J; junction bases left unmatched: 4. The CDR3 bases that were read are TGTGCCAGCAGCGCAGACAGGGGGCGTTCACCC. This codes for CASSADRGRSP. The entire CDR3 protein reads CASSADRGRSPLHF.

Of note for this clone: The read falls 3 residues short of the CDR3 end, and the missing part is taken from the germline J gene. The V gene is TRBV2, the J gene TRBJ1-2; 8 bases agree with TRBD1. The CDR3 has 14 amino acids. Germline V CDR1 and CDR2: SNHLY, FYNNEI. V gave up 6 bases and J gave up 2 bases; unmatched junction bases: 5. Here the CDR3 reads CASRYRGENYGYTF. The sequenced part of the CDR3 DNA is TGTGCCAGCAGATACAGGGGGGAAAACTATGGC.

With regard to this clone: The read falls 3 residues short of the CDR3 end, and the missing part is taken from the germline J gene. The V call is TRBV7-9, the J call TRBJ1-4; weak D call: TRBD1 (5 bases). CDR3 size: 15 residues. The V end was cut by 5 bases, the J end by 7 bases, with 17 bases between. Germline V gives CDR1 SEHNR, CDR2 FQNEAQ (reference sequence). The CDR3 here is CASSRSSQGAEKLFF. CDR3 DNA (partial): TGTGCCAGCAGCCGAAGCTCCCAAGGGGCTGAAAAA. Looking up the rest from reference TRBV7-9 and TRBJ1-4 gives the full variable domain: DTGVSQNPRHKITKRGQNVTFRCDPISEHNRLYWYRQTLGQGPEFLTYFQNEAQLEKSRLLSDRFSAERPKGSFSTLEIQRTEQGDSAMYLCASSRSSQGAEKLFFGSGTQLSVL.

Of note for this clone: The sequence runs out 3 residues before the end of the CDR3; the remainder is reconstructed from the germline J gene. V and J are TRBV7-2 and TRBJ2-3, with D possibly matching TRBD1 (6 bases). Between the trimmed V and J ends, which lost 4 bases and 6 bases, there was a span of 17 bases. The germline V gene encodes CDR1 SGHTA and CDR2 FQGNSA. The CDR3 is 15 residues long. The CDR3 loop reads CASSWSIGGGDTQYF. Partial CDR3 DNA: TGTGCCAGCAGCTGGAGCATAGGGGGTGGGGATACG.

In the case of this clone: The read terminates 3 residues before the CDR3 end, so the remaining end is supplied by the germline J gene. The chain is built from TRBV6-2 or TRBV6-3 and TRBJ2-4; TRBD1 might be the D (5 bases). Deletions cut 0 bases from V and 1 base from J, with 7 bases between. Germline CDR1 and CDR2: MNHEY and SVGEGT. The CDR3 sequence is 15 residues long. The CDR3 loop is CASSYSKGAKNIQYF. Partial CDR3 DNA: TGTGCCAGCAGTTACTCGAAGGGGGCCAAAAACATT.

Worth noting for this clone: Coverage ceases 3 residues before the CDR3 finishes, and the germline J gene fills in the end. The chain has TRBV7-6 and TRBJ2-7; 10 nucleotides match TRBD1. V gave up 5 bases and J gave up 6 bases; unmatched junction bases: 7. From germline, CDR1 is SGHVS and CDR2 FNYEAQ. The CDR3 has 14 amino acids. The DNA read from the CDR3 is TGTGCCAGCAGCGTCTTAGGACAGGGGGGCGAG. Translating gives CASSVLGQGGE. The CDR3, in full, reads CASSVLGQGGEQYF.

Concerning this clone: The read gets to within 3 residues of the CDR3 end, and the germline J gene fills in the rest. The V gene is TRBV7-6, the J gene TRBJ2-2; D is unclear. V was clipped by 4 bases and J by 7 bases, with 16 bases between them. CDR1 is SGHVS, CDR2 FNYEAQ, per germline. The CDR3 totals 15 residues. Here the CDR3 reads CASSSSAGQGGELFF. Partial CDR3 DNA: TGTGCCAGCAGCTCATCCGCAGGTCAAGGCGGGGAG.

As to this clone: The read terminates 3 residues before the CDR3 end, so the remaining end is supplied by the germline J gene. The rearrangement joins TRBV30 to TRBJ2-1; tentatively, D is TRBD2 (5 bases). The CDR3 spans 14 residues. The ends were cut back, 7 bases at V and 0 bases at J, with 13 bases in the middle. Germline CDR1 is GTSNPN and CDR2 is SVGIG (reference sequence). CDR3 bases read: TGTGCCTCCCGTCCGGGGAGCTCCTACAATGAG. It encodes CASRPGSSYNE. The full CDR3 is CASRPGSSYNEQFF.

The CDR3 protein is CASRRGQPQHF. The covered CDR3 bases are TGTGCCAGCAGGAGGGGTCAGCCC. The chain combines TRBV2 with TRBJ1-5; TRBD1 is a possible D gene (5 bases). The observed sequence ends 3 residues before the CDR3 terminus, with the missing tail filled in from the germline J gene. The CDR3 extends over 11 amino acids. V shed 6 bases and J shed 6 bases, with 6 bases lying between them. Germline CDR1 reads SNHLY; CDR2 reads FYNNEI.

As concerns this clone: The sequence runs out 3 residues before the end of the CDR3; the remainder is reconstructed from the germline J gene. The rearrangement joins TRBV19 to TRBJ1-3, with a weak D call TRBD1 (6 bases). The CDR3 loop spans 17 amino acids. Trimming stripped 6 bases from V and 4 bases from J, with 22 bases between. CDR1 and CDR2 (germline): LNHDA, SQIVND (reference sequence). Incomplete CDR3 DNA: TGTGCCAGTAGCCAGGGGCTAACCAGGGGATCCGGAAACACC. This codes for CASSQGLTRGSGNT. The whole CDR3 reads CASSQGLTRGSGNTIYF.

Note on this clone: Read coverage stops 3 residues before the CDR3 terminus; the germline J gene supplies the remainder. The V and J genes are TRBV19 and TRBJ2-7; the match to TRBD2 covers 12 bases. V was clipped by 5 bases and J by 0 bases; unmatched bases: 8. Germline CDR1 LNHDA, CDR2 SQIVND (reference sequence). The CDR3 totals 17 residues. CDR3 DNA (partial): TGTGCCAGTAGTCGCCGGACTAGCGGGGATACCTCCTACGAG. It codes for CASSRRTSGDTSYE. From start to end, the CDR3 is CASSRRTSGDTSYEQYF.

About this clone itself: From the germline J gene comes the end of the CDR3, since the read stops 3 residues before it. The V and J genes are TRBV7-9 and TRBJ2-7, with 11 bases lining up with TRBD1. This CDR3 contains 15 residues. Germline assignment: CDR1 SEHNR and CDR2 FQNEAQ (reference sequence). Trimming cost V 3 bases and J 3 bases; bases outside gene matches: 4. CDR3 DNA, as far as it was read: TGTGCCAGCAGCTTGGGACAGGGGGGCATCTACGAG. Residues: CASSLGQGGIYE. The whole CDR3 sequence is CASSLGQGGIYEQYF.

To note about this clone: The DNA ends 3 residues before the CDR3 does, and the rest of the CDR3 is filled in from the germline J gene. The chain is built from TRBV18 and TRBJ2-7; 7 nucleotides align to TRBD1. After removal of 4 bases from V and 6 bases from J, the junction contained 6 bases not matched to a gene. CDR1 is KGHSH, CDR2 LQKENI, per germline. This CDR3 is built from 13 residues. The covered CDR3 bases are TGTGCCAGCTCACGGGAGACAGGGCCCGAG. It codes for CASSRETGPE. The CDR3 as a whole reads CASSRETGPEQYF.

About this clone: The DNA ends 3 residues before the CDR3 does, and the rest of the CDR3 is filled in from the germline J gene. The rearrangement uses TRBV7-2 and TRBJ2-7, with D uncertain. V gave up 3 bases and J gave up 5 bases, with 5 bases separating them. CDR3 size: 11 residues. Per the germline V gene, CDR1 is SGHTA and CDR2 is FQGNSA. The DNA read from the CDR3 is TGTGCCAGCAGCTTGCGCGACGAG. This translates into CASSLRDE. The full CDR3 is CASSLRDEQYF.

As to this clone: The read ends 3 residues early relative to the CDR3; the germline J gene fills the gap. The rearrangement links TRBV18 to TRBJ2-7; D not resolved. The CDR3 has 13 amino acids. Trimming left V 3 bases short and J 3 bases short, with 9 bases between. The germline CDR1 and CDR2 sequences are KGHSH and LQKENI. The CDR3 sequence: CASSPALSYEQYF. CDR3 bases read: TGTGCCAGCTCACCGGCCCTGAGCTACGAG.